Described below is a single TCR beta chain sequence and its context. This specimen belongs to a study of blood T cell repertoires in COVID-19. V dropped 5 bases and J dropped 9 bases, with 17 bases sitting between them. The germline gives CDR1 MNHEY, CDR2 SMNVEV (reference sequence). The length of the CDR3 is 15 residues. This table comes from immunoSEQ multiplex PCR, and its TCRdb copy is limited to in-frame clones, with some not included. The repertoire has tens of thousands of clones, about 83% of them found once; the top ten carry approximately 14%. The chain employs TRBV27 and TRBJ1-6, with D possibly matching TRBD1 (5 bases). The receptor was isolated from a woman aged 70-85 years with acute or convalescent COVID-19. Material for sequencing was peripheral blood. CDR3 coding DNA: TGTGCCAGCAGTATATACACAGGAAATGGTTCACCCCTCCACTTT. Encoded protein: CASSIYTGNGSPLHF.